The 8 T cell receptor beta chains below come from one sample, sequenced in a study of blood T cells in healthy people across ages. A J-beta primer mix and a sample-barcoded 5' primer were used in a second PCR of roughly 6 to 11 cycles. MiXCR, run by TCRdb on the 5' RACE reads, gives a single entry per CDR3 protein. The repertoire holds 720,000 or so distinct CDR3 sequences, with around 41% as singletons. Sequences were obtained from blood. These receptor sequences come from a man aged 80 or over in good health.

This clonotype has just a few counts. The rearrangement uses TRBV6-1 and TRBJ2-1; 8 nucleotides agree with TRBD1. In germline, CDR1 is MNHNS, CDR2 SASEGT. Germline trimming cut 6 bases from V and 6 bases from J; bases unmatched to any gene: 7. There are 14 residues in the CDR3. The CDR3 coding sequence is TGTGCCAGCAGCCTAGTTACAGGGGGCAATGAGCAGTTCTTC. It is translated as CASSLVTGGNEQFF.

The table lists this clonotype with many counts. This sequence joins TRBV4-3 and TRBJ2-3, with 9 nucleotides matching TRBD1. This CDR3 spans 16 amino acids. The germline CDR1 and CDR2 sequences are LGHNA and YSLEER. Germline trimming cut 2 bases from V and 2 bases from J; bases unmatched to any gene: 5. The CDR3 is CASSQRTGAFTDTQYF. The DNA of the CDR3 is TGCGCCAGCAGCCAAAGGACAGGGGCGTTCACAGATACGCAGTATTTT.

The chain employs TRBV7-2 and TRBJ1-6; D may be TRBD1 (5 bases). There are 19 residues in the CDR3. Germline V gene lookup returns CDR1 SGHTA and CDR2 FQGNSA. Trimming took off 1 base at V and 4 bases at J, with 20 bases between the two ends. In DNA, the CDR3 is TGTGCCAGCAGCTTAGACACGCCAGGGTCATCGATTTATAATTCACCCCTCCACTTT. It codes for CASSLDTPGSSIYNSPLHF. The full variable domain, with the rest looked up from reference TRBV7-2 and TRBJ1-6, is GAGVSQSPSNKVTEKGKDVELRCDPISGHTALYWYRQSLGQGLEFLIYFQGNSAPDKSGLPSDRFSAERTGGSVSTLTIQRTQQEDSAVYLCASSLDTPGSSIYNSPLHFGNGTRLTVT.

The chain uses TRBV20-1 and TRBJ2-3; D possibly corresponds to TRBD2 (6 bases). Deletions cut 0 bases from V and 5 bases from J, with 18 bases between. CDR3 size: 16 residues. CDR1 is DFQATT, CDR2 SNEGSKA, per germline (reference sequence). The CDR3 reads CSARDRRAGPLDTQYF. The CDR3 nucleotides are TGCAGTGCTAGAGATCGACGAGCGGGTCCACTAGATACGCAGTATTTT.

This clonotype was counted only a few times. The V and J genes are TRBV27 and TRBJ2-3, with 10 bases identical to TRBD1. Germline V gene sequence: CDR1 MNHEY, CDR2 SMNVEV (reference sequence). Trimming removed 3 bases from V and 0 bases from J; junction bases left unmatched: 21. This CDR3 has 22 residues. This chain's CDR3 is CASSFIPPDRGIHNPSTDTQYF. The CDR3 DNA reads TGTGCCAGCAGTTTCATCCCTCCGGACAGGGGGATACACAATCCTAGCACAGATACGCAGTATTTT.

The rearrangement uses TRBV19 and TRBJ2-1; 12 nucleotides agree with TRBD2. J was trimmed by 6 bases and V by 1 base; bases with no gene match: 1. Germline CDR1 is LNHDA and CDR2 is SQIVND (reference sequence). The length of the CDR3 is 15 residues. The CDR3 nucleotides read TGTGCCAGTAGTATAGCTAGCGGGAGGGTCAATGAGCAGTTCTTC. This gives the protein CASSIASGRVNEQFF.

The chain uses TRBV2 and TRBJ1-1; D is possibly TRBD1 (6 bases). The CDR3 totals 13 residues. Germline loops: CDR1 SNHLY, CDR2 FYNNEI. V lost 4 bases and J 5 bases, leaving 11 bases between the germline ends. Here the CDR3 reads CASSGGGGTEAFF. For the CDR3, the DNA is TGTGCCAGCAGTGGAGGGGGAGGTACTGAAGCTTTCTTT.

V and J are TRBV7-2 and TRBJ1-4; the match to TRBD1 covers 10 bases. Germline V gene lookup returns CDR1 SGHTA and CDR2 FQGNSA. This CDR3 region has 16 residues. The trim removed 4 bases at V and 2 bases at J, leaving 4 bases unmatched. CDR3 in DNA: TGTGCCAGCAGCTCAGGACAGGGGGTTACTAATGAAAAACTGTTTTTT. It codes for CASSSGQGVTNEKLFF.